The 24 T cell receptor beta chains below all came from one sample that was sequenced in a study of shared clonotypes between healthy human individuals. Libraries were prepared by immunoSEQ multiplex PCR; TCRdb keeps only in-frame clonotypes and omits some of them. This table holds more than 2 million clones, approximately 95% found once. The source material was naive CD4+ T cells sorted from blood. The subset is: CD45RA+ positively selected. These receptors were taken from a man aged 18 to 30 in good health.

Of note for this clone: Just one base apart from a much larger clone, this may be a read error. Other DNA sequences within the sample encode an identical CDR3. CDR3 sequence (DNA): TGTGCCAGCAGTTTGAGCCCCTTTAATCAGCCCCAGCATTTT. Translation gives CASSLSPFNQPQHF. The chain couples TRBV28 to TRBJ1-5; D is unresolved. Looked up from germline, CDR1 is MDHEN and CDR2 is SYDVKM. This CDR3 is built from 14 residues. V was shortened by 3 bases and J by 4 bases, with 10 bases between the two germline ends.

The J gene is TRBJ2-5, the V gene TRBV2, with D uncertain. From germline, CDR1 is SNHLY and CDR2 FYNNEI. The CDR3 spans 15 residues. Trimming removed 8 bases at V and 2 bases at J, with 18 bases between. The DNA for the CDR3 is TGTGCCAGCCTCCCTAATGGTGGGCCACAAGAGACCCAGTACTTC. Its translation: CASLPNGGPQETQYF.

The V call is TRBV7-2, the J call TRBJ2-7; 7 nucleotides match TRBD2. J was trimmed by 2 bases and V by 4 bases; bases with no gene match: 2. The CDR3 is made up of 13 amino acids. Germline V gives CDR1 SGHTA, CDR2 FQGNSA. The CDR3 DNA sequence: TGTGCCAGCAGCTATGGGACTACCTACGAGCAGTACTTC. Encoded protein: CASSYGTTYEQYF. Looking up the rest from reference TRBV7-2 and TRBJ2-7 gives the full variable domain: GAGVSQSPSNKVTEKGKDVELRCDPISGHTALYWYRQSLGQGLEFLIYFQGNSAPDKSGLPSDRFSAERTGGSVSTLTIQRTQQEDSAVYLCASSYGTTYEQYFGPGTRLTVT.

The chain has TRBV5-6 and TRBJ2-7; a possible D gene is TRBD1 (6 bases). The CDR3 loop spans 12 amino acids. V lost 3 bases and J 6 bases, leaving 10 bases between the germline ends. Germline lookup yields CDR1 SGHDT and CDR2 YYEEEE. Here the CDR3 DNA reads TGTGCCAGCAGCTGGACGACAGGCGAGCAGTACTTC. This sequence encodes CASSWTTGEQYF.

CDR3 sequence (DNA): TGTGCCAGCAGCCCACGCACCGGGACCCTCTACAATGAGCAGTTCTTC. This encodes CASSPRTGTLYNEQFF. The V and J genes are TRBV11-2 and TRBJ2-1, with D perhaps TRBD1 or TRBD2 (5 bases each). CDR3 length: 16 amino acids. Germline V gene sequence: CDR1 SGHAT, CDR2 FQNNGV. V was trimmed by 5 bases and J by 3 bases, leaving 17 bases between them.

The chain employs TRBV6-1 and TRBJ1-5; D possibly corresponds to TRBD1 (5 bases). Trimming pared 0 bases from V and 3 bases from J, leaving 12 bases between. CDR1 MNHNS and CDR2 SASEGT come from the germline V gene. The CDR3 is 16 amino acids. The CDR3, as DNA: TGTGCCAGCAGTGAAGCTTACGCAGGGATCAATCAGCCCCAGCATTTT. The encoded protein is CASSEAYAGINQPQHF.

V usage is TRBV11-3 and J usage is TRBJ2-2, with 7 positions matching TRBD2. Germline V gene lookup returns CDR1 SGHNT and CDR2 YENEEA. This CDR3 has 16 residues. The trim removed 3 bases at V and 0 bases at J, leaving 4 bases unmatched. For the CDR3, the DNA is TGTGCCAGCAGCTTTAGCCTAGCGGCGAACACCGGGGAGCTGTTTTTT. Translated: CASSFSLAANTGELFF.

The CDR3 nucleotides read TGTGCCAGCAGCCCCCCGGGACTAGCGGGAGGGGCCGGGGAGCTGTTTTTT. Encoded protein: CASSPPGLAGGAGELFF. This chain connects TRBV7-2 to TRBJ2-2, with 16 bases aligning to TRBD2. The V gene's germline CDR1 is SGHTA and CDR2 FQGNSA. The CDR3 covers 17 residues. The V and J ends lost 5 bases and 6 bases, in that order; junction bases with no gene match: 6.

This sequence joins TRBV6-1 and TRBJ1-6, with D tentatively TRBD1 (5 bases). The V end was cut by 0 bases, the J end by 11 bases, with 14 bases between. The CDR3 has 15 amino acids. Germline V gene lookup returns CDR1 MNHNS and CDR2 SASEGT. CDR3 nucleotides: TGTGCCAGCAGTGAAGCGCCACAACCGGGGCCACCCCTCCACTTT. This codes for CASSEAPQPGPPLHF.

The chain links TRBV5-4 to TRBJ2-5; 7 bases fit TRBD1. Trimming removed 5 bases from V and 3 bases from J; junction bases left unmatched: 1. The germline V gene encodes CDR1 SGHNT and CDR2 YYREEE (reference sequence). The CDR3 runs 12 residues. The CDR3 bases are TGTGCCAGCAGGGGGACAGAAGAGACCCAGTACTTC. The encoded protein is CASRGTEETQYF.

This chain uses TRBV11-2 with TRBJ2-7; 8 nucleotides match TRBD2. This CDR3 has 14 residues. Germline V gene sequence: CDR1 SGHAT, CDR2 FQNNGV. Trimming cost V 1 base and J 3 bases; bases outside gene matches: 2. DNA of the CDR3: TGTGCCAGCAGCTTAGTAGCGGGACTCTACGAGCAGTACTTC. It specifies CASSLVAGLYEQYF.

The chain joins TRBV6-6 to TRBJ1-5, with D possibly TRBD1 on 5 matching bases. Deletions cut 6 bases from V and 7 bases from J, with 16 bases between. Germline values: CDR1 MNHNY, CDR2 SVGAGI (reference sequence). CDR3 length: 14 residues. The CDR3 spells CASSTGGGGQPQHF. The CDR3 region has the DNA TGTGCCAGCAGCACCGGGGGGGGAGGGCAGCCCCAGCATTTT.

The genes are TRBV7-2 and TRBJ2-1, with D perhaps matching TRBD2 (6 bases). This CDR3 contains 16 residues. Trimming took 5 bases from V and 0 from J, leaving 14 bases between them. Germline-derived CDR1 and CDR2 are SGHTA and FQGNSA. The CDR3 sequence: CASSPLSGSSYNEQFF. The CDR3 DNA follows: TGTGCCAGCAGCCCACTTAGCGGTAGCTCCTACAATGAGCAGTTCTTC.

V and J are TRBV18 and TRBJ2-5; D might be TRBD1 or TRBD2, each matching 5 bases. The closer fit of TRBJ2-7 to the DNA end suggests the J call may be wrong. CDR1 and CDR2 from the germline V gene are KGHSH and LQKENI. There are 13 residues in the CDR3. CDR3 amino acids: CASSPGTGNEQYF. The CDR3 coding sequence is TGTGCCAGCTCACCCGGGACCGGAAACGAGCAGTACTTC.

The chain joins TRBV19 to TRBJ2-7, with D tentatively TRBD1 (5 bases). The CDR3 contains 15 residues. Germline-derived CDR1 and CDR2 are LNHDA and SQIVND (reference sequence). V lost 3 bases and J lost 0, with 12 bases in between. The CDR3 protein is CASSITGHSSYEQYF. The CDR3 coding sequence is TGTGCCAGTAGTATTACAGGCCATAGCTCCTACGAGCAGTACTTC.

This clone was seen only once. This rearrangement joins TRBV21-1 to TRBJ1-1. TRBV21-1 is classified as a pseudogene. The CDR3 is 12 residues long. The CDR3: CASTTLGTEAFF. The CDR3 bases are TGTGCCAGCACCACGTTGGGCACTGAAGCTTTCTTT.

As to this clone: At the DNA level, this CDR3 is encoded by other sequences in the same sample as well. The chain employs TRBV11-2 and TRBJ2-5, with 7 bases matching TRBD2. The germline gives CDR1 SGHAT, CDR2 FQNNGV. This CDR3 region has 13 residues. J lost 2 bases, V lost 5 bases, and 2 bases had no gene match. For the CDR3, the DNA is TGTGCCAGCAGCCGGGGACTACAAGAGACCCAGTACTTC. Its protein is CASSRGLQETQYF.

The genes are TRBV9 and TRBJ2-1; D ambiguous. Looked up from germline, CDR1 is SGDLS and CDR2 is YYNGEE. This CDR3 is built from 13 residues. The V and J ends lost 3 bases and 2 bases respectively, with 6 bases between them. CDR3 in amino acids: CASSAGAYNEQFF. For the CDR3, the DNA is TGTGCCAGCAGCGCCGGCGCCTACAATGAGCAGTTCTTC.

This chain joins TRBV6-1 and TRBJ2-3, with 11 bases matching TRBD2. This CDR3 comprises 15 residues. Germline V gene sequence: CDR1 MNHNS, CDR2 SASEGT. V lost 8 bases, J lost 6 bases, and 10 bases stayed unmatched. The CDR3 sequence: CASGGLAGLGDTQYF. CDR3 nucleotides: TGTGCCAGCGGTGGACTAGCGGGCCTAGGGGATACGCAGTATTTT.

This chain uses TRBV5-6 with TRBJ2-2; possible D gene TRBD1, 6 bases. V was pared by 2 bases and J by 2 bases, with 16 bases between. The CDR3 runs to 17 residues. Germline V lookup: CDR1 SGHDT, CDR2 YYEEEE. DNA for the CDR3: TGTGCCAGCAGCTTCGATGGACAGCTAAAAAACACCGGGGAGCTGTTTTTT. It encodes CASSFDGQLKNTGELFF.

The chain joins TRBV9 to TRBJ2-7, with TRBD1 identical over 10 bases. Germline V gives CDR1 SGDLS, CDR2 YYNGEE. The J segment lost 6 bases and the V segment lost 4 bases, leaving 10 bases of the junction unmatched. This CDR3 comprises 15 residues. DNA for the CDR3: TGTGCCAGCAGCCCCCGGACAGGGGGTATAAGCGAGCAGTACTTC. This sequence encodes CASSPRTGGISEQYF.

The V call is TRBV6-1, the J call TRBJ1-2; TRBD1 matches 9 bases. The J segment lost 7 bases and the V segment lost 7 bases, leaving 10 bases of the junction unmatched. Looked up from germline, CDR1 is MNHNS and CDR2 is SASEGT. The length of the CDR3 is 14 residues. In DNA, the CDR3 is TGTGCCAGCATATCAGGGGACAGGGTGTCTGGCTACACCTTC. Encoded protein: CASISGDRVSGYTF.

The rearrangement joins TRBV7-6 to TRBJ2-5; 7 nucleotides line up with TRBD1. After removal of 6 bases from V and 5 bases from J, the junction contained 9 bases not matched to a gene. This CDR3 is 14 amino acids long. Germline CDR1 SGHVS, CDR2 FNYEAQ. The CDR3 nucleotides read TGTGCCAGCAGTCCGACAGGGAAAAGTGAGACCCAGTACTTC. Encoded protein: CASSPTGKSETQYF. Using reference TRBV7-6 and TRBJ2-5 for the parts outside the CDR3, the full variable domain is GAGVSQSPRYKVTKRGQDVALRCDPISGHVSLYWYRQALGQGPEFLTYFNYEAQQDKSGLPNDRFSAERPEGSISTLTIQRTEQRDSAMYRCASSPTGKSETQYFGPGTRLLVL.

The chain is built from TRBV4-3 and TRBJ2-7, with D possibly being TRBD2 (6 bases). Trimming removed 1 base from V and 5 bases from J, with 12 bases in between. CDR3 length: 14 residues. CDR1 and CDR2 (germline): LGHNA, YSLEER. The CDR3 bases are TGCGCCAGCAGCCAAGGGGGGGTAGGGGACGAGCAGTACTTC. It translates to CASSQGGVGDEQYF.